This entry lists 22 T cell receptor beta chains sequenced from one sample in a study of T-cell reconstitution after alpha-beta-depleted transplantation in children. Using unique molecular identifiers, the investigators prepared the TCRbeta library. Each CDR3 protein gets one entry after TCRdb re-called the PCR reads with MiXCR. The data show a few hundred thousand distinct CDR3 sequences, roughly 22% seen once. Sequenced here: PBMCs from the stem cell graft donor, sampled from the stem cell graft. Receptors originate from a human donor who donated a stem cell graft to a child with acute myeloid leukemia.

The gene calls are TRBV10-1 and TRBJ2-7; 9 nucleotides match TRBD2. The CDR3 runs to 19 residues. Germline-derived CDR1 and CDR2 are WNHNN and SYGVQD (reference sequence). Unmatched junction bases numbered 18, after V lost 6 bases and J lost 0 bases. The CDR3 loop reads CASSGTSGPTKNFSYEQYF. CDR3 DNA: TGCGCCAGCAGCGGCACTAGCGGGCCGACAAAAAACTTCTCCTACGAGCAGTACTTC.

This clonotype was observed at least ten times. The chain recombines TRBV28 with TRBJ2-1; D uncertain. Trimming cost V 2 bases and J 8 bases, with 13 bases left between them. Germline V lookup: CDR1 MDHEN, CDR2 SYDVKM. There are 14 residues in the CDR3. The CDR3 is CASSLLVRTDEQFF. CDR3 coding DNA: TGTGCCAGCAGTTTACTGGTCAGGACGGATGAGCAGTTCTTC.

The chain uses TRBV12-3 or TRBV12-4 and TRBJ2-7; 11 positions match TRBD1. This CDR3 has 13 amino acids. The V segment lost 6 bases and the J segment 4 bases; nucleotides outside the gene matches: 2. CDR3 bases: TGTGCCAGCAGAGGGGACAGGGGGTACGAGCAGTACTTC. Translated: CASRGDRGYEQYF.

In its sample, this clonotype was seen a few times. The J gene is TRBJ1-5, the V gene TRBV29-1; D not resolved. Trimming cost V 0 bases and J 3 bases, with 21 bases left between them. The germline CDR1 and CDR2 sequences are SQVTM and ANQGSEA. The CDR3 sequence is 18 residues long. CDR3: CSVEDRRTRDLYNQPQHF. For the CDR3, the DNA is TGCAGCGTTGAAGATCGGAGAACACGAGACCTATACAATCAGCCCCAGCATTTT.

The chain is built from TRBV4-1 and TRBJ2-3; perhaps TRBD2 as D (6 bases). CDR1 is MGHRA and CDR2 is YSYEKL in the germline V gene. The V gene lost 6 bases and the J gene lost 2 bases, with 21 bases spanning the gap. The CDR3 is made up of 17 amino acids. The chain's CDR3 is CASSITTGGRLTDTQYF. The CDR3 coding sequence is TGCGCCAGCAGTATAACAACTGGAGGGCGTCTCACAGATACGCAGTATTTT.

This clonotype was counted only a few times. The chain employs TRBV24-1 and TRBJ1-2, with no clear D. The CDR3 is 14 residues long. Per the germline V gene, CDR1 is KGHDR and CDR2 is SFDVKD. Trimming took off 7 bases at V and 5 bases at J, with 16 bases between the two ends. CDR3 loop: CATRANTAGYGYTF. In nucleotides, the CDR3 is TGTGCCACCAGAGCCAACACGGCCGGGTATGGCTACACCTTC.

At least ten counts were recorded for this clonotype. This chain joins TRBV6-1 and TRBJ2-3; 10 bases align to TRBD2. Germline CDR1 is MNHNS and CDR2 is SASEGT. The V segment lost 5 bases and the J segment 1 base; nucleotides outside the gene matches: 6. The CDR3 is 16 residues long. CDR3 sequence (DNA): TGTGCCAGCAGTCCTAGCGGGAGATTGGGCACAGATACGCAGTATTTT. The encoded protein is CASSPSGRLGTDTQYF.

The chain combines TRBV13 with TRBJ1-2; no clear D. The V gene lost 8 bases and the J gene lost 0 bases, with 10 bases spanning the gap. Per the germline V gene, CDR1 is PRHDT and CDR2 is FYEKMQ (reference sequence). The CDR3 spans 13 residues. For the CDR3, the DNA is TGTGCCAGCGCTAGGACGGCTAACTATGGCTACACCTTC. Protein product: CASARTANYGYTF.

V is TRBV29-1 and J is TRBJ2-1; no clear D. The CDR3 has 12 residues. Trimming removed 1 base at V and 7 bases at J, with 8 bases between. Germline loops: CDR1 SQVTM, CDR2 ANQGSEA. CDR3 residues: CSVEVLTNEQFF. The CDR3 bases are TGCAGCGTTGAAGTGCTGACTAATGAGCAGTTCTTC.

This clonotype was seen at least ten times. The rearrangement joins TRBV6-5 to TRBJ2-3; the match to TRBD1 covers 9 bases. This CDR3 is 16 amino acids long. Germline V gene data show CDR1 as MNHEY and CDR2 as SVGAGI. V lost 4 bases and J lost 6; bases outside the gene matches: 11. The CDR3 sequence: CASSSLTGTGSDTQYF. The CDR3 DNA reads TGTGCCAGCAGTTCGCTCACCGGGACAGGGTCGGATACGCAGTATTTT.

This clonotype was found many times. The chain joins TRBV4-3 to TRBJ1-2; no clear D. This CDR3 spans 13 amino acids. V shed 0 bases and J shed 10 bases, with 12 bases lying between them. Germline CDR1 reads LGHNA; CDR2 reads YSLEER. The CDR3 region has the DNA TGCGCCAGCAGCCAAGAGGTCGACGACGACTACACCTTC. Protein: CASSQEVDDDYTF.

The rearrangement links TRBV20-1 to TRBJ2-7; 11 nucleotides match TRBD2. The CDR3 has 16 amino acids. Germline values: CDR1 DFQATT, CDR2 SNEGSKA (reference sequence). Trimming cost V 2 bases and J 5 bases; bases outside gene matches: 11. CDR3 sequence (DNA): TGCAGTGCTAGAACACGGCAACTAGCGGGAGTTAACGAGCAGTACTTC. This codes for CSARTRQLAGVNEQYF.

This clonotype was recorded many times. The chain couples TRBV20-1 to TRBJ2-7, with 9 bases matching TRBD2. The CDR3 has 11 residues. Germline assignment: CDR1 DFQATT and CDR2 SNEGSKA (reference sequence). J was trimmed by 5 bases and V by 6 bases; bases with no gene match: 2. CDR3 coding DNA: TGCAGTGCAGCGGGGGGAGACGAGCAGTACTTC. This translates into CSAAGGDEQYF.

The V and J genes are TRBV28 and TRBJ2-7; D could derive from TRBD1 or TRBD2 (6 bases each). The V gene's germline CDR1 is MDHEN and CDR2 SYDVKM. The ends were cut back, 6 bases at V and 2 bases at J, with 11 bases in the middle. The CDR3 extends over 13 amino acids. DNA of the CDR3: TGTGCCAGCAGAAGGGGGAGGACCTACGAGCAGTACTTC. This codes for CASRRGRTYEQYF.

This clonotype was recorded at least ten times. The chain recombines TRBV6-1 with TRBJ2-1; 8 positions agree with TRBD2. Trimming took 5 bases from V and 5 from J; bases not matched to a gene: 11. Germline V lookup: CDR1 MNHNS, CDR2 SASEGT. This CDR3 has 16 residues. The CDR3 bases are TGTGCCAGCAGTCCAGGGACTAGTGCCTTCGACAATGAGCAGTTCTTC. Encoded protein: CASSPGTSAFDNEQFF.

The sample holds many counts of this clonotype. The chain links TRBV10-3 to TRBJ2-7; 11 nucleotides align to TRBD1. The CDR3 covers 13 residues. V was pared by 6 bases and J by 3 bases, with 1 base of the junction left unmatched. Germline V gene sequence: CDR1 ENHRY, CDR2 SYGVKD. The CDR3 DNA reads TGTGCCATCAGGGGACAGGGGGACTACGAGCAGTACTTC. Translated, it gives CAIRGQGDYEQYF.

This chain joins TRBV11-1 and TRBJ2-7; 7 bases line up with TRBD1. V lost 1 base, J lost 3 bases, and 15 bases stayed unmatched. There are 18 residues in the CDR3. Germline V gives CDR1 SGHAT, CDR2 FQDESV (reference sequence). The CDR3 loop reads CASSLEFTGALRYYEQYF. CDR3 DNA: TGTGCCAGCAGCTTAGAGTTTACAGGGGCCCTCCGGTACTACGAGCAGTACTTC.

Written as DNA, the CDR3 is TGCAGCGTTGGGGGGACGTTATCCTCCTACGAGCAGTACTTC. This codes for CSVGGTLSSYEQYF. The chain is built from TRBV29-1 and TRBJ2-7, with D tentatively TRBD1 or TRBD2 (5 bases each). The CDR3 contains 14 residues. Germline assignment: CDR1 SQVTM and CDR2 ANQGSEA. V was cut by 4 bases and J by 0 bases, with 13 bases left in between.

The CDR3 here is CASSRLSGTGGNEQFF. In DNA, the CDR3 is TGTGCCAGCAGCCGATTATCCGGGACCGGCGGAAATGAGCAGTTCTTC. This chain connects TRBV3-1 to TRBJ2-1; D may correspond to TRBD1 or TRBD2 (5 bases each). V was shortened by 4 bases and J by 7 bases, with 20 bases between the two germline ends. This CDR3 region has 16 residues. The germline V gene has CDR1 LGHDT and CDR2 YNNKEL (reference sequence).

This chain connects TRBV20-1 to TRBJ2-7, with 9 nucleotides matching TRBD1. Germline CDR1 is DFQATT and CDR2 is SNEGSKA (reference sequence). V shed 2 bases and J 3 bases; nucleotides not matched to a gene: 11. The CDR3 loop spans 16 amino acids. This CDR3 is CSARSDRGWYVYEQYF. The CDR3 coding sequence is TGCAGTGCTAGATCGGACAGGGGATGGTACGTCTACGAGCAGTACTTC.

This clonotype was counted only a few times. The chain employs TRBV12-3 or TRBV12-4 and TRBJ1-3; a possible D gene is TRBD1 (6 bases). The CDR3 extends over 14 amino acids. The V and J ends lost 6 bases and 2 bases respectively, with 11 bases between them. The CDR3 bases are TGTGCCAGCAGCCGCCGGACAGCTGGAAACACCATATATTTT. The encoded protein is CASSRRTAGNTIYF.

This chain joins TRBV28 and TRBJ1-5; 10 positions match TRBD1. Germline CDR1 and CDR2: MDHEN and SYDVKM. The CDR3 is 15 residues long. V was pared by 11 bases and J by 2 bases, with 9 bases of the junction left unmatched. CDR3 DNA sequence: TGTGCCGGGGGAACCGGGACAGGGGGCAATCAGCCCCAGCATTTT. Amino acids: CAGGTGTGGNQPQHF.